Below, 14 T cell receptor beta chains from the same sample are listed, as sequenced in a study of response to subunit inactivated influenza vaccine. TCRdb fed the RT-PCR reads into MiXCR, producing one record per CDR3 protein. The repertoire includes 700,000 to 800,000 distinct CDR3 sequences, approximately 18% of them detected once, and about 11% sits in the top ten. The sample consisted of PBMCs from blood, taken more than 4 days after vaccination. These receptors were collected from a man aged 45-60 years who received an inactivated influenza vaccine.

The rearrangement links TRBV15 to TRBJ2-3; possible D gene TRBD2, 6 bases. Germline assignment: CDR1 LNHNV and CDR2 YYDKDF (reference sequence). The CDR3 covers 14 residues. V gave up 4 bases and J gave up 5 bases, with 13 bases separating them. The chain's CDR3 is CATSTPGLGDTQYF. CDR3 coding DNA: TGTGCCACCAGCACACCGGGACTGGGAGATACGCAGTATTTT.

The sample holds many counts of this clonotype. V gene TRBV20-1 combines with J gene TRBJ1-1, with D perhaps matching TRBD1 (6 bases). From germline, CDR1 is DFQATT and CDR2 SNEGSKA (reference sequence). The CDR3 is 12 amino acids. Trimming shortened V by 0 bases and J by 9 bases, and 11 bases separated the two germline ends. The CDR3 region is CSARDTGRQAFF. The CDR3 nucleotides read TGCAGTGCTAGAGATACAGGGCGGCAAGCTTTCTTT.

This clonotype appeared many times. The chain links TRBV5-6 to TRBJ2-2; D unclear. CDR1 is SGHDT and CDR2 is YYEEEE in the germline V gene. This CDR3 is built from 15 residues. V was trimmed by 7 bases and J by 4 bases, leaving 17 bases between them. The CDR3 loop reads CASYPKGLFTGELFF. In DNA form, the CDR3 reads TGTGCCAGCTATCCCAAAGGGTTATTCACCGGGGAGCTGTTTTTT.

This chain uses TRBV15 with TRBJ2-1, with D uncertain. CDR1 and CDR2 from the germline V gene are LNHNV and YYDKDF (reference sequence). Between the trimmed V and J ends, which lost 0 bases and 6 bases, there was a span of 12 bases. There are 15 residues in the CDR3. The CDR3: CATSRDKMVGNEQFF. The CDR3, as DNA: TGTGCCACCAGCAGAGATAAGATGGTTGGCAATGAGCAGTTCTTC.

V is TRBV5-1 and J is TRBJ2-1; 10 bases agree with TRBD1. The CDR3 is 17 amino acids. CDR1 and CDR2 from the germline V gene are SGHRS and YFSETQ. J lost 6 bases, V lost 0 bases, and 9 bases had no gene match. The DNA of the CDR3 is TGCGCCAGCAGCTTGGAACCCGCGGGACAGGGGTTCAATGAGCAGTTCTTC. Protein sequence: CASSLEPAGQGFNEQFF.

This rearrangement joins TRBV29-1 to TRBJ2-1; tentatively, D is TRBD2 (6 bases). CDR1 SQVTM and CDR2 ANQGSEA come from the germline V gene. CDR3 length: 15 residues. Trimming stripped 7 bases from V and 5 bases from J, with 21 bases between. DNA for the CDR3: TGCAGCGACAATCAAGGGAGGTGGCGCGACAATGAGCAGTTCTTC. This encodes CSDNQGRWRDNEQFF.

The rearrangement links TRBV4-3 to TRBJ1-2, with TRBD1 identical over 7 bases. V trimming: 4 bases; J trimming: 3 bases; junction bases outside the gene matches: 5. The CDR3 totals 14 residues. Germline loops: CDR1 LGHNA, CDR2 YSLEER. The CDR3 sequence: CASSPGTEYYGYTF. In DNA form, the CDR3 reads TGCGCCAGCAGCCCCGGGACAGAGTACTATGGCTACACCTTC.

The sample holds a few counts of this clonotype. The chain joins TRBV6-2 or TRBV6-3 to TRBJ1-1; the D is unclear. This CDR3 spans 13 amino acids. V lost 2 bases to trimming and J lost 7 bases, with 11 bases between them. CDR1 and CDR2 from the germline V gene are MNHEY and SVGEGT. This CDR3 is CASSYGGFGEAFF. In nucleotides, the CDR3 is TGTGCCAGCAGTTACGGAGGCTTTGGTGAAGCTTTCTTT.

The rearrangement links TRBV10-3 to TRBJ2-1; tentative D call: TRBD2 (7 bases). This CDR3 contains 15 residues. CDR1 and CDR2 from the germline V gene are ENHRY and SYGVKD. With 8 bases removed from V and 1 base from J, the gap between germline ends came to 15 bases. The DNA for the CDR3 is TGTGCCATCCAGGAGGGGGGGGAATCCTACAATGAGCAGTTCTTC. Its protein product is CAIQEGGESYNEQFF.

This clonotype was detected only once. The chain has TRBV9 and TRBJ2-7; a weak D match, TRBD2 (6 bases). Germline lookup yields CDR1 SGDLS and CDR2 YYNGEE. This CDR3 has 15 amino acids. V lost 4 bases and J lost 5, with 19 bases in between. DNA for the CDR3: TGTGCCAGCAGCCCAACGGGGGTAGGGACCCACGAGCAGTACTTC. This codes for CASSPTGVGTHEQYF.

This clonotype was seen repeatedly, ten times or more. The V gene is TRBV5-1, the J gene TRBJ2-1, with D uncertain. Germline V lookup: CDR1 SGHRS, CDR2 YFSETQ. Deletions cut 0 bases from V and 5 bases from J, with 6 bases between. This CDR3 has 13 residues. The chain's CDR3 is CASSLAGNNEQFF. The CDR3 bases are TGCGCCAGCAGCTTGGCTGGAAACAATGAGCAGTTCTTC.

The V and J genes are TRBV28 and TRBJ2-7; D gene ambiguous. The germline gives CDR1 MDHEN, CDR2 SYDVKM. Between the trimmed V and J ends, which lost 6 bases and 3 bases, there was a span of 12 bases. The length of the CDR3 is 13 residues. CDR3 sequence reads: CASRKTGNYEQYF. The DNA for the CDR3 is TGTGCCAGCAGGAAGACGGGTAACTACGAGCAGTACTTC.

This rearrangement joins TRBV20-1 to TRBJ1-1, with D uncertain. The germline CDR1 and CDR2 sequences are DFQATT and SNEGSKA (reference sequence). This CDR3 is 15 amino acids long. Deletions cut 0 bases from V and 3 bases from J, with 14 bases between. Written as DNA, the CDR3 is TGCAGTGCTAGAGATGCCCCGAGATTGGACACTGAAGCTTTCTTT. This encodes CSARDAPRLDTEAFF.

This clonotype has a count of ten or more. V gene TRBV20-1 combines with J gene TRBJ2-3; a possible D gene is TRBD1 (5 bases). V shed 3 bases and J shed 2 bases, with 12 bases lying between them. Germline CDR1 is DFQATT and CDR2 is SNEGSKA (reference sequence). The CDR3 has 14 residues. The CDR3 DNA reads as TGCAGTGCTAGTGACCGGACATACACAGATACGCAGTATTTT. It yields the protein CSASDRTYTDTQYF.